Presented here are 14 T cell receptor beta chains from one specimen sequenced in a study of shared clonotypes between healthy human individuals. Using immunoSEQ multiplex PCR, the repertoire was profiled, and TCRdb retains in-frame clones only, with some absent. The top ten hold about 11% of the sample, which has roughly 500,000 clones, 70% to 80% seen once. Sequencing was performed on PBMCs. The receptors were sampled from a woman aged 40 to 49 in good health. Some clones in this sample may be carry-over from other donors' samples.

CDR3 loop: CASSLGLRTDTQYF. CDR3 in DNA: TGCGCCAGCAGCCTGGGCCTGCGGACAGATACGCAGTATTTT. V and J are TRBV5-1 and TRBJ2-3; D is unresolved. Germline V CDR1 and CDR2: SGHRS, YFSETQ. Trimming took 4 bases from V and 3 from J, leaving 12 bases between them. There are 14 residues in the CDR3.

The rearrangement uses TRBV7-2 and TRBJ2-3; no clear D. V dropped 2 bases and J dropped 4 bases, with 4 bases sitting between them. CDR3 length: 12 amino acids. CDR1 and CDR2 from the germline V gene are SGHTA and FQGNSA. CDR3 DNA sequence: TGTGCCAGCAGCTTAACCTCAGATACGCAGTATTTT. Translating gives CASSLTSDTQYF. Drawing the rest from reference TRBV7-2 and TRBJ2-3, the complete variable domain is GAGVSQSPSNKVTEKGKDVELRCDPISGHTALYWYRQSLGQGLEFLIYFQGNSAPDKSGLPSDRFSAERTGGSVSTLTIQRTQQEDSAVYLCASSLTSDTQYFGPGTRLTVL.

Only one count was recorded for this clone. The chain has TRBV28 and TRBJ2-5, with a weak D call TRBD2 (6 bases). V gave up 6 bases and J gave up 12 bases, with 20 bases separating them. Germline CDR1 and CDR2: MDHEN and SYDVKM. The CDR3 has 13 amino acids. CDR3 sequence: CASRQTAGTHEYF. CDR3 bases: TGTGCCAGCAGGCAAACCGCGGGGACCCACGAGTACTTC.

This clone was observed a single time. The gene calls are TRBV7-8 and TRBJ1-1; no definite D call. CDR3 length equals 14 residues. Germline lookup yields CDR1 SGHVS and CDR2 FQNEAQ. Between the trimmed V and J ends, which lost 3 bases and 2 bases, there was a span of 10 bases. This CDR3 is CASSLVNRNTEAFF. CDR3 DNA sequence: TGTGCCAGCAGCTTGGTTAACAGAAACACTGAAGCTTTCTTT.

V is TRBV10-3 and J is TRBJ2-1; D remains unclear. This CDR3 is 13 amino acids long. CDR1 is ENHRY and CDR2 is SYGVKD in the germline V gene. Deletions cut 6 bases from V and 0 bases from J, with 6 bases between. The CDR3 DNA reads TGTGCCATCAGCCCTGGCTCCTACAATGAGCAGTTCTTC. Protein sequence: CAISPGSYNEQFF.

The V gene is TRBV7-2, the J gene TRBJ2-4; 10 nucleotides line up with TRBD1. From germline, CDR1 is SGHTA and CDR2 FQGNSA. Germline trimming cut 5 bases from V and 8 bases from J; bases unmatched to any gene: 12. This CDR3 is 16 amino acids long. The CDR3 DNA sequence: TGTGCCAGCAGCAAGTCCAGCGGGACAGGGGAAGACATTCAGTACTTC. Its protein is CASSKSSGTGEDIQYF.

This clone was detected a few times. This sequence joins TRBV5-1 and TRBJ1-1, with unresolved D. V was cut by 1 base and J by 5 bases, with 15 bases left in between. The CDR3 spans 15 residues. Germline-derived CDR1 and CDR2 are SGHRS and YFSETQ. CDR3 sequence: CASSLMGREVTEAFF. The CDR3 DNA is TGCGCCAGCAGCTTGATGGGGAGGGAGGTGACTGAAGCTTTCTTT.

As to this clone: One base away lies a much larger clone, so this may be a sequencing read error. The J gene is TRBJ2-6, the V gene TRBV11-1, with a weak D call TRBD1 (5 bases). This CDR3 has 16 amino acids. Germline assignment: CDR1 SGHAT and CDR2 FQDESV (reference sequence). The CDR3 protein is CASSPGQGNGTNVLTF. DNA of the CDR3: TGTGCCAGCAGCCCGGGCCAGGGTAATGGGACCAACGTCCTGACTTTC.

The table lists this clone with a count of one. The CDR3 DNA is TGTGCCAGCAGCTTGGGCTACTCTGGAAACACCATATATTTT. Translated: CASSLGYSGNTIYF. The J gene is TRBJ1-3, the V gene TRBV11-2; D unclear. The CDR3 is 14 amino acids. V was cut by 3 bases and J by 0 bases, with 6 bases left in between. Germline V gene lookup returns CDR1 SGHAT and CDR2 FQNNGV.

The V call is TRBV28, the J call TRBJ2-5; TRBD1 matches 8 bases. V dropped 2 bases and J dropped 4; count of bases not matched to a gene: 9. This CDR3 comprises 16 residues. Germline CDR1 reads MDHEN; CDR2 reads SYDVKM. The CDR3 nucleotides are TGTGCCAGCAGTTTAGTGTCAGGGGGCGCGGTAGAGACCCAGTACTTC. This gives the protein CASSLVSGGAVETQYF.

DNA of the CDR3: TGCGCCAGCAGCTTGGTCCGCGGGGACTACGACGAGCAGTACTTC. Residues: CASSLVRGDYDEQYF. The rearrangement links TRBV5-1 to TRBJ2-7; 7 bases match TRBD2. The CDR3 consists of 15 residues. CDR1 is SGHRS, CDR2 YFSETQ, per germline. V was clipped by 0 bases and J by 5 bases; unmatched bases: 8.

The chain couples TRBV7-9 to TRBJ2-3; a possible D gene is TRBD2 (6 bases). Germline CDR1 reads SEHNR; CDR2 reads FQNEAQ (reference sequence). V shed 0 bases and J shed 1 base, with 17 bases lying between them. This CDR3 has 18 residues. The CDR3 loop reads CASSLARRDWDGTDTQYF. In nucleotides, the CDR3 is TGTGCCAGCAGCTTAGCGAGGCGGGATTGGGATGGCACAGATACGCAGTATTTT. Drawing the rest from reference TRBV7-9 and TRBJ2-3, the complete variable domain is DTGVSQNPRHKITKRGQNVTFRCDPISEHNRLYWYRQTLGQGPEFLTYFQNEAQLEKSRLLSDRFSAERPKGSFSTLEIQRTEQGDSAMYLCASSLARRDWDGTDTQYFGPGTRLTVL.

The genes are TRBV5-1 and TRBJ2-1; 7 bases are shared with TRBD2. Germline CDR1 reads SGHRS; CDR2 reads YFSETQ. The CDR3 covers 16 residues. The V segment lost 0 bases and the J segment 3 bases; nucleotides outside the gene matches: 6. This CDR3 is CASSLGGGPHYNEQFF. CDR3 coding DNA: TGCGCCAGCAGCTTGGGGGGAGGGCCGCACTACAATGAGCAGTTCTTC.

On this clone: A far larger clone is a single base away, which makes a read error likely. The conserved closing phenylalanine or tryptophan is absent in this CDR3, likely reflecting a read error. The V gene is TRBV13, the J gene TRBJ1-5; D not resolved. Germline V gene sequence: CDR1 PRHDT, CDR2 FYEKMQ (reference sequence). The CDR3 sequence is 12 residues long. Trimming stripped 5 bases from V and 4 bases from J, with 6 bases between. This chain's CDR3 is CASSANNQPQHL. CDR3 nucleotide sequence: TGTGCCAGCAGCGCCAATAATCAGCCCCAGCATCTT.